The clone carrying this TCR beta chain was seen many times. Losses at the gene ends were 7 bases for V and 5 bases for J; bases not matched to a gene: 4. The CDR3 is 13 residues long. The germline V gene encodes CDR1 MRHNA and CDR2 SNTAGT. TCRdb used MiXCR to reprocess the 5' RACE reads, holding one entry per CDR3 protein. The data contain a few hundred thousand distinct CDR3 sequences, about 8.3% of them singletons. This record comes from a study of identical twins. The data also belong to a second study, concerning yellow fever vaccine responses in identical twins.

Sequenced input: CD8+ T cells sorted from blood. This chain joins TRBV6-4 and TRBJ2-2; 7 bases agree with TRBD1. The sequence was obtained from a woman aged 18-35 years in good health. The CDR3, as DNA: TGTGCCAGCAATAAGGGGGCGACCGGGGAGCTGTTTTTT. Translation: CASNKGATGELFF.